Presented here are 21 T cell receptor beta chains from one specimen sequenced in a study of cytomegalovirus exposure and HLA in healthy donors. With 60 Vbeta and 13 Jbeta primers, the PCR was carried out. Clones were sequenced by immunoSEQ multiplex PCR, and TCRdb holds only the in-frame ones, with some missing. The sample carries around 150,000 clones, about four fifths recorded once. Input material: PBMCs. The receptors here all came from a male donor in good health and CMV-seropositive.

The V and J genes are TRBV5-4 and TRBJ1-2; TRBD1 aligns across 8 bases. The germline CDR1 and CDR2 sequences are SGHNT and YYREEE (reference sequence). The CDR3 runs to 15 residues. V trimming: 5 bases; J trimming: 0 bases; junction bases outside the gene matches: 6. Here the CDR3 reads CASSSQGGANYGYTF. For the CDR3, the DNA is TGTGCCAGCAGTTCACAGGGGGGAGCTAACTATGGCTACACCTTC.

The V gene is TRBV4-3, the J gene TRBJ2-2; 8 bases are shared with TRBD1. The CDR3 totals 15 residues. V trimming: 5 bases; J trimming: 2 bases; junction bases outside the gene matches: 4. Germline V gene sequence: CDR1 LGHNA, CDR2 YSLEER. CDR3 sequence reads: CASSYGQGNTGELFF. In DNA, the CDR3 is TGCGCCAGCAGCTACGGACAGGGAAACACCGGGGAGCTGTTTTTT.

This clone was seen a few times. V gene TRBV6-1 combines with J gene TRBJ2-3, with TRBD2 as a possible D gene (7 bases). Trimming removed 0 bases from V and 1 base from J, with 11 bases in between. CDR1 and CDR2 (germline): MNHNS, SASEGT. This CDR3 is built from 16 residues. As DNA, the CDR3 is TGTGCCAGCAGTGAAGCGGGGGGGCTTGGCACAGATACGCAGTATTTT. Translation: CASSEAGGLGTDTQYF.

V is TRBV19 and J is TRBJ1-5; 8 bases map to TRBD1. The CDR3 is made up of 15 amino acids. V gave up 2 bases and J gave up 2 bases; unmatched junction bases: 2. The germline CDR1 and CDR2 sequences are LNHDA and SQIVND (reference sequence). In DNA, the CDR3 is TGTGCCAGTAGTATACGGGGACAGGGCAATCAGCCCCAGCATTTT. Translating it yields CASSIRGQGNQPQHF.

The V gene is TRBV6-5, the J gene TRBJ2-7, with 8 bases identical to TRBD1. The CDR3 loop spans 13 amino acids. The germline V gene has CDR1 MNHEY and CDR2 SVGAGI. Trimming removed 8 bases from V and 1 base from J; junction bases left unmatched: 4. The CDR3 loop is CASHRQGSYEQYF. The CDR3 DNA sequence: TGTGCCAGCCACAGACAGGGGTCCTACGAGCAGTACTTC.

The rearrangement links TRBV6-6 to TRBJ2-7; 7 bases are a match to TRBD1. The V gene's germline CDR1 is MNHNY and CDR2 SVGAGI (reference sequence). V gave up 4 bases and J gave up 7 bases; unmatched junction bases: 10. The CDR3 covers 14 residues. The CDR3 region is CASSSTDRAGEQYF. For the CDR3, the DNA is TGTGCCAGCAGTTCGACCGACAGGGCGGGTGAGCAGTACTTC.

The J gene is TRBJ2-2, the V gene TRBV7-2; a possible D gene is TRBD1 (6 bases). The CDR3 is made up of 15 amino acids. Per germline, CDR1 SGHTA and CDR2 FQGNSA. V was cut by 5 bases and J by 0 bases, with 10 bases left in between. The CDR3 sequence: CASSRRTANTGELFF. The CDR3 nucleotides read TGTGCCAGCAGCCGCAGGACAGCGAACACCGGGGAGCTGTTTTTT.

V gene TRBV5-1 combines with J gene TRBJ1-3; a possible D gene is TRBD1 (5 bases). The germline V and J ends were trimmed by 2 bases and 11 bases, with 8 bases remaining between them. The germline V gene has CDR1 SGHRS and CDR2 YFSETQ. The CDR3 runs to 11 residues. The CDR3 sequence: CASSLGRAIYF. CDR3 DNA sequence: TGCGCCAGCAGCTTAGGCAGGGCCATATATTTT.

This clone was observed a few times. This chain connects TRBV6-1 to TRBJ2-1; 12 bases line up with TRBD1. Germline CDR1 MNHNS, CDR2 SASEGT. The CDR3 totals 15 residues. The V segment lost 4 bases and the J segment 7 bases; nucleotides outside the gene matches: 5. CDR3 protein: CASSGGQGARNEQFF. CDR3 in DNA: TGTGCCAGCAGTGGGGGACAGGGGGCTCGAAATGAGCAGTTCTTC.

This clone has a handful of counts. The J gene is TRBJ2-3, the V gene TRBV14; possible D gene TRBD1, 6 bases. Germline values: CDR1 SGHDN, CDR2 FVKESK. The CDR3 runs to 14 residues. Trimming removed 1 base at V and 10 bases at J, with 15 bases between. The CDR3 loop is CASSQVAGTSAQYF. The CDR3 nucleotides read TGTGCCAGCAGCCAAGTCGCCGGGACAAGTGCGCAGTATTTT.

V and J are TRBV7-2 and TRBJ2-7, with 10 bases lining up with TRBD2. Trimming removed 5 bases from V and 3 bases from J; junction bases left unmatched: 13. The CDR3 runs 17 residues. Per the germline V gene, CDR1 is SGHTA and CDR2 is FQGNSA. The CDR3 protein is CASSPRTSGVRIYEQYF. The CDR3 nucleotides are TGTGCCAGCAGCCCACGGACTAGCGGAGTGAGAATCTACGAGCAGTACTTC.

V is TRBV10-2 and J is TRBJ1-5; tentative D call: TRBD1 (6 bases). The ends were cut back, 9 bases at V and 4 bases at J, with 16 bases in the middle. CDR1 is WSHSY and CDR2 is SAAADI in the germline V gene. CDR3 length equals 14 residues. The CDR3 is CASQGQGGNQPQHF. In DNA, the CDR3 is TGCGCCAGTCAGGGGCAGGGTGGTAATCAGCCCCAGCATTTT.

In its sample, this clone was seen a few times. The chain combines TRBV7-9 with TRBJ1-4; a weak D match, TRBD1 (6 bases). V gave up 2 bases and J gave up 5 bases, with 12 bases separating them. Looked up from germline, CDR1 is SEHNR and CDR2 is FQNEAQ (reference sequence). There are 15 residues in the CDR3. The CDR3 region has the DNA TGTGCCAGCAGCTTAATAGGGCAGGGGAATGAAAAACTGTTTTTT. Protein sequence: CASSLIGQGNEKLFF.

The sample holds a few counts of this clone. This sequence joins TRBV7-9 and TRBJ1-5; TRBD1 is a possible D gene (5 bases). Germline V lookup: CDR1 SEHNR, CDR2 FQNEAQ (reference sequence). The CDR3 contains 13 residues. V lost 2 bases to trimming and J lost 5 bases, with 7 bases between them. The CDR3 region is CASSLQGDQPQHF. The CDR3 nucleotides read TGTGCCAGCAGCTTACAAGGGGATCAGCCCCAGCATTTT.

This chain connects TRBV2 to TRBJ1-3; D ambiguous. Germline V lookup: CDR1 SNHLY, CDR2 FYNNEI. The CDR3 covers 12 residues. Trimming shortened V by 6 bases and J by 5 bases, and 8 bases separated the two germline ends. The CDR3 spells CASSYIRNTIYF. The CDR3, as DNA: TGTGCCAGCAGCTATATTAGAAACACCATATATTTT.

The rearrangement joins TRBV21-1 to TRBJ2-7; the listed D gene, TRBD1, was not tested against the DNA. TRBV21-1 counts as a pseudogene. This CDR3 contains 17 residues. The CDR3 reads CASSKPKRGTGVYEQYF. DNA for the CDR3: TGTGCCAGCAGCAAACCCAAGCGTGGGACAGGGGTCTACGAGCAGTACTTC.

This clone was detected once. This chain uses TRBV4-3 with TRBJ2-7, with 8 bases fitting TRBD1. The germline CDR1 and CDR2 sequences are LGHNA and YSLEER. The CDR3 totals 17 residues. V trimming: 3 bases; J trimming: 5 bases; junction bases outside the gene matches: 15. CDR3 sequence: CASSQEGTGTGLHEQYF. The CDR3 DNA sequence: TGCGCCAGCAGCCAGGAAGGTACCGGGACAGGTCTCCACGAGCAGTACTTC.

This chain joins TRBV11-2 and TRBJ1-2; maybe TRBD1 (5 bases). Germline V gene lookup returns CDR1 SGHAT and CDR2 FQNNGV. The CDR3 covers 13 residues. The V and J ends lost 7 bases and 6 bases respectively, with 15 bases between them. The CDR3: CASTGGGSNGYTF. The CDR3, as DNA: TGTGCCAGCACTGGGGGGGGTTCAAATGGCTACACCTTC.

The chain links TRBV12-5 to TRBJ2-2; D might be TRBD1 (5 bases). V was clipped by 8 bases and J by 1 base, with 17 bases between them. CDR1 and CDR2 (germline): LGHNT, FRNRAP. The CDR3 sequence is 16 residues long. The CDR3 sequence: CASFHSDIKNTGELFF. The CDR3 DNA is TGTGCTAGTTTCCATTCGGACATAAAGAACACCGGGGAGCTGTTTTTT.

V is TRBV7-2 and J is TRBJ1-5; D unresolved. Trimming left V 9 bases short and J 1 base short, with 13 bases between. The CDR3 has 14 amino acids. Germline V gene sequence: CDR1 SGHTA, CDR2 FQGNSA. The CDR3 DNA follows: TGTGCCAGTAGTGTCCAGGCGAGCAATCAGCCCCAGCATTTT. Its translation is CASSVQASNQPQHF.

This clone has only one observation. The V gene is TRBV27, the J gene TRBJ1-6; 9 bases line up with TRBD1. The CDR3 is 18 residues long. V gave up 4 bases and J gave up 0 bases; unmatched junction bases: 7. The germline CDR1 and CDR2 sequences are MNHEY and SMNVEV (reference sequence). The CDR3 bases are TGTGCCAGCAGTTCTCCGGACAGGGGTGCCTCCTATAATTCACCCCTCCACTTT. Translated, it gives CASSSPDRGASYNSPLHF.